The 3 T cell receptor beta chains given below trace back to one sample, sequenced in a study of human T cells and chemical hapten exposure. Unique molecular identifiers were attached to individual cDNA molecules within the library. One entry per CDR3 protein results from TCRdb running MiXCR on the reads. The sample yields about 120,000 distinct CDR3 sequences, less than 10% seen once. Total RNA extraction was carried out from unfractionated whole blood. Sequences were obtained from whole blood. These receptors were obtained from a human donor in good health. Some clones in this sample may be carry-over from other donors' samples.

This chain uses TRBV7-9 with TRBJ2-7; 7 nucleotides line up with TRBD2. CDR1 and CDR2 from the germline V gene are SEHNR and FQNEAQ (reference sequence). The CDR3 length is 14 residues. Trimming cost V 5 bases and J 3 bases; bases outside gene matches: 7. Here the CDR3 DNA reads TGTGCCAGCAGCCCGGGACTAACCAACTACGAGCAGTACTTC. It translates to CASSPGLTNYEQYF.

This clonotype came up many times. This rearrangement joins TRBV12-3 or TRBV12-4 to TRBJ2-2; perhaps TRBD1 as D (5 bases). The CDR3 is 13 amino acids. V was trimmed by 6 bases and J by 6 bases, leaving 11 bases between them. In nucleotides, the CDR3 is TGTGCCAGCAGCAGGGTTAGGGCCGGGGAGCTGTTTTTT. It translates to CASSRVRAGELFF.

This clonotype was seen a few times. The junction departs from germline at one end; a sequencing error may be responsible. This sequence joins TRBV5-4 and TRBJ2-1; TRBD1 matches at 8 bases. The CDR3 consists of 14 residues. From germline, CDR1 is SGHNT and CDR2 YYREEE (reference sequence). CDR3 coding DNA: TGTGCCAGCAGCTTGGCAACTGGGGCAGGGGGCTTGATCTTC. This encodes CASSLATGAGGLIF.